Below are 30 T cell receptor beta chains sequenced from a single sample in a study of blood T cells in healthy people across ages. Alongside a J-beta primer mix, a sample-barcoded 5' primer served in a second PCR lasting roughly 7 to 11 cycles. Each CDR3 protein is one row after TCRdb ran MiXCR on the 5' RACE reads. Counted here are roughly 730,000 distinct CDR3 sequences, about 56% occurring once; the ten biggest clones make up 20% to 30%. Sequencing was carried out using blood. These receptors were taken from a middle-aged man in good health.

V gene TRBV7-9 combines with J gene TRBJ2-1; either TRBD1 or TRBD2 may fit D (6 bases each). The germline V gene has CDR1 SEHNR and CDR2 FQNEAQ (reference sequence). This CDR3 is 16 amino acids long. Trimming left V 6 bases short and J 8 bases short, with 23 bases between. DNA of the CDR3: TGTGCCAGCAGTTACCTAGGACATAAGGGGGGCCATGAGCAGTTCTTC. Translating gives CASSYLGHKGGHEQFF.

The chain has TRBV5-1 and TRBJ2-1; 9 nucleotides match TRBD2. This CDR3 contains 17 residues. Germline trimming cut 1 base from V and 2 bases from J; bases unmatched to any gene: 7. Germline V lookup: CDR1 SGHRS, CDR2 YFSETQ. The DNA for the CDR3 is TGCGCCAGCAGCTTGTGGGTTGCTAGCGGGGCCTACAATGAGCAGTTCTTC. Translating it yields CASSLWVASGAYNEQFF.

The chain carries TRBV7-2 and TRBJ2-4; 7 nucleotides align to TRBD2. Germline lookup yields CDR1 SGHTA and CDR2 FQGNSA. J was trimmed by 2 bases and V by 3 bases; bases with no gene match: 13. This CDR3 is 18 amino acids long. In DNA, the CDR3 is TGTGCCAGCAGCTTTCCGGGGATCGGCGGGAGAACCAAAAACATTCAGTACTTC. This codes for CASSFPGIGGRTKNIQYF. Supplemented by reference TRBV7-2 and TRBJ2-4, the full variable domain reads GAGVSQSPSNKVTEKGKDVELRCDPISGHTALYWYRQSLGQGLEFLIYFQGNSAPDKSGLPSDRFSAERTGGSVSTLTIQRTQQEDSAVYLCASSFPGIGGRTKNIQYFGAGTRLSVL.

This clonotype was seen a few times. V gene TRBV7-9 combines with J gene TRBJ2-3; 11 bases map to TRBD2. The CDR3 covers 15 residues. In germline, CDR1 is SEHNR, CDR2 FQNEAQ (reference sequence). J lost 2 bases, V lost 6 bases, and 4 bases had no gene match. The CDR3 protein is CASRIAGGVTDTQYF. As DNA, the CDR3 is TGTGCCAGCAGAATAGCGGGGGGGGTCACAGATACGCAGTATTTT.

In this sample, this clonotype turned up a few times. V usage is TRBV3-1 and J usage is TRBJ2-1; TRBD2 aligns across 12 bases. This CDR3 spans 15 amino acids. The germline V gene has CDR1 LGHDT and CDR2 YNNKEL (reference sequence). V gave up 4 bases and J gave up 4 bases; unmatched junction bases: 2. This chain's CDR3 is CASSPSGGDYNEQFF. CDR3 DNA: TGTGCCAGCAGCCCTAGCGGGGGGGATTACAATGAGCAGTTCTTC.

This clonotype was picked up a small number of times. The chain recombines TRBV4-3 with TRBJ2-1; 9 bases map to TRBD2. This CDR3 spans 16 amino acids. J lost 12 bases, V lost 1 base, and 13 bases had no gene match. Looked up from germline, CDR1 is LGHNA and CDR2 is YSLEER. The CDR3 is CASSQAVLAGEGGQFF. The CDR3 DNA sequence: TGCGCCAGCAGCCAAGCGGTATTAGCGGGAGAGGGTGGGCAGTTCTTC.

This clonotype was seen more than once but under ten times. The CDR3 here is CASSFSGGDYSYEQYF. CDR3 in DNA: TGTGCCAGCAGTTTTAGTGGTGGGGACTACTCCTACGAGCAGTACTTC. This chain connects TRBV27 to TRBJ2-7; 7 bases fit TRBD2. Germline CDR1 is MNHEY and CDR2 is SMNVEV (reference sequence). The J segment lost 0 bases and the V segment lost 3 bases, leaving 8 bases of the junction unmatched. The CDR3 spans 16 residues.

In this sample, this clonotype turned up a few times. The CDR3: CAISEIYGDQPQHF. The CDR3 region has the DNA TGTGCCATCAGTGAGATATACGGGGATCAGCCCCAGCATTTT. The V and J genes are TRBV10-3 and TRBJ1-5; D is unclear. Germline values: CDR1 ENHRY, CDR2 SYGVKD. V lost 2 bases to trimming and J lost 5 bases, with 10 bases between them. CDR3 size: 14 residues.

The chain joins TRBV6-1 to TRBJ1-5; D is perhaps TRBD1 (5 bases). The ends were cut back, 6 bases at V and 4 bases at J, with 13 bases in the middle. This CDR3 contains 14 residues. Germline-derived CDR1 and CDR2 are MNHNS and SASEGT. The chain's CDR3 is CASRSTGTNQPQHF. The CDR3 DNA follows: TGTGCCAGCAGGTCGACGGGGACTAATCAGCCCCAGCATTTT.

The chain carries TRBV10-3 and TRBJ2-5; perhaps D is TRBD1 or TRBD2 (6 bases each). Trimming cost V 6 bases and J 3 bases, with 14 bases left between them. This CDR3 is built from 14 residues. The germline gives CDR1 ENHRY, CDR2 SYGVKD. The CDR3 DNA follows: TGTGCCATCAGAGGGGGGCTCGGGGAAGAGACCCAGTACTTC. Its translation is CAIRGGLGEETQYF.

CDR3 region: CASSQDAEETQYF. CDR3 in DNA: TGCGCCAGCAGCCAAGATGCAGAAGAGACCCAGTACTTC. The chain combines TRBV4-1 with TRBJ2-5; D is unclear. CDR1 MGHRA and CDR2 YSYEKL come from the germline V gene. V was clipped by 0 bases and J by 3 bases, with 5 bases between them. The CDR3 spans 13 residues.

The chain has TRBV5-1 and TRBJ2-7, with 12 bases matching TRBD1. The V and J ends lost 0 bases and 5 bases, in that order; junction bases with no gene match: 6. The CDR3 sequence is 16 residues long. Germline-derived CDR1 and CDR2 are SGHRS and YFSETQ. CDR3 in amino acids: CASSLGDRGPENEQYF. For the CDR3, the DNA is TGCGCCAGCAGCTTGGGGGACAGGGGGCCGGAAAACGAGCAGTACTTC. The variable domain in full, with the rest retrieved from reference TRBV5-1 and TRBJ2-7, is KAGVTQTPRYLIKTRGQQVTLSCSPISGHRSVSWYQQTPGQGLQFLFEYFSETQRNKGNFPGRFSGRQFSNSRSEMNVSTLELGDSALYLCASSLGDRGPENEQYFGPGTRLTVT.

The chain carries TRBV20-1 and TRBJ1-5; D gene uncertain. V dropped 6 bases and J dropped 3 bases, with 12 bases sitting between them. The CDR3 runs 13 residues. The germline CDR1 and CDR2 sequences are DFQATT and SNEGSKA (reference sequence). The CDR3 loop is CSAFSGLNQPQHF. The CDR3 bases are TGCAGTGCATTCTCCGGGCTCAATCAGCCCCAGCATTTT.

This chain links TRBV6-6 with TRBJ2-3; D gene uncertain. Trimming took 8 bases from V and 2 from J, leaving 11 bases between them. The germline CDR1 and CDR2 sequences are MNHNY and SVGAGI (reference sequence). This CDR3 spans 13 amino acids. CDR3 region: CASYASYTDTQYF. The CDR3 bases are TGTGCCAGCTACGCCAGTTACACAGATACGCAGTATTTT.

The chain links TRBV27 to TRBJ2-1; 10 bases fit TRBD2. Trimming cost V 5 bases and J 8 bases; bases outside gene matches: 15. CDR3 size: 17 residues. CDR1 and CDR2 (germline): MNHEY, SMNVEV (reference sequence). The CDR3 protein is CASSPGVAGGPLDEQFF. The CDR3 coding sequence is TGTGCCAGCAGTCCAGGGGTAGCGGGAGGACCGTTGGATGAGCAGTTCTTC.

The CDR3 reads CASSLPSSLGTGELFF. The CDR3 DNA sequence: TGTGCCAGCAGCTTGCCTAGCAGCTTAGGCACCGGGGAGCTGTTTTTT. The V gene is TRBV5-5, the J gene TRBJ2-2, with D tentatively TRBD2 (5 bases). The CDR3 is 16 residues long. With 1 base removed from V and 4 bases from J, the gap between germline ends came to 14 bases. Germline V gene lookup returns CDR1 SGHKS and CDR2 YYEKEE (reference sequence).

This clonotype was picked up a small number of times. The gene calls are TRBV5-1 and TRBJ2-5; 11 positions match TRBD2. The CDR3 consists of 15 residues. With 4 bases clipped from V and 3 bases from J, the junction kept 5 bases outside the gene matches. Germline V gene data show CDR1 as SGHRS and CDR2 as YFSETQ. The CDR3 loop is CASSVALAGEETQYF. The DNA of the CDR3 is TGCGCCAGCAGCGTCGCACTAGCGGGGGAAGAGACCCAGTACTTC.

The chain has TRBV20-1 and TRBJ2-3; 12 bases agree with TRBD2. V was clipped by 1 base and J by 6 bases; unmatched bases: 14. Germline assignment: CDR1 DFQATT and CDR2 SNEGSKA (reference sequence). The CDR3 covers 18 residues. CDR3 in DNA: TGCAGTGCTAGAGTCCTCACCCGGACTAGCGGGACGGGTGATACGCAGTATTTT. Translation: CSARVLTRTSGTGDTQYF.

The V and J genes are TRBV5-1 and TRBJ2-7; 10 nucleotides align to TRBD2. Trimming took 4 bases from V and 3 from J; bases not matched to a gene: 25. The CDR3 is made up of 21 amino acids. In germline, CDR1 is SGHRS, CDR2 YFSETQ. CDR3 protein: CASSGKSGTPKALAGFYEQYF. CDR3 nucleotides: TGCGCCAGCAGCGGCAAGTCAGGGACGCCCAAGGCACTAGCGGGATTCTACGAGCAGTACTTC.

This clonotype was observed a handful of times. The chain has TRBV28 and TRBJ1-2, with unresolved D. This CDR3 spans 11 amino acids. Germline CDR1 and CDR2: MDHEN and SYDVKM. V was pared by 7 bases and J by 3 bases, with 6 bases between. CDR3 nucleotides: TGTGCCAGCATGCAAGACTATGGCTACACCTTC. Protein sequence: CASMQDYGYTF.

Here the CDR3 reads CASSLTSNTEAFF. The CDR3 region has the DNA TGTGCCAGCAGCTTAACATCCAACACTGAAGCTTTCTTT. The chain joins TRBV14 to TRBJ1-1; no firm D call. CDR3 length: 13 amino acids. Germline V lookup: CDR1 SGHDN, CDR2 FVKESK. V was shortened by 5 bases and J by 2 bases, with 9 bases between the two germline ends.

The chain combines TRBV20-1 with TRBJ2-3; tentatively, D is TRBD1 (5 bases). CDR1 and CDR2 from the germline V gene are DFQATT and SNEGSKA (reference sequence). V dropped 0 bases and J dropped 5 bases, with 12 bases sitting between them. The CDR3 has 14 residues. The CDR3: CSARDQLGLDTQYF. The CDR3 DNA sequence: TGCAGTGCTAGAGATCAACTGGGGCTAGATACGCAGTATTTT.

In this sample, this clonotype turned up a few times. The gene calls are TRBV6-2 or TRBV6-3 and TRBJ2-5; 10 positions agree with TRBD1. The CDR3 runs 14 residues. Germline CDR1 reads MNHEY; CDR2 reads SVGEGT. V trimming: 10 bases; J trimming: 5 bases; junction bases outside the gene matches: 10. DNA for the CDR3: TGTGCCATCCGTAGGGACAGGGGCCCGGAGACCCAGTACTTC. Protein: CAIRRDRGPETQYF.

The chain carries TRBV12-3 or TRBV12-4 and TRBJ2-1; 8 bases are shared with TRBD2. V was pared by 5 bases and J by 9 bases, with 6 bases of the junction left unmatched. There are 13 residues in the CDR3. The CDR3 spells CASSRAGAVEQFF. In nucleotides, the CDR3 is TGTGCCAGCAGTAGAGCGGGGGCCGTTGAGCAGTTCTTC.

The rearrangement joins TRBV7-7 to TRBJ2-1; 11 positions match TRBD2. J gave up 6 bases and V 5 bases, and 6 bases lay outside the gene matches. The CDR3 consists of 15 residues. Germline V gene sequence: CDR1 SSHAT, CDR2 FNYEAQ (reference sequence). DNA of the CDR3: TGTGCCAGCAGCCTCTTTCTAGCGGGGGGCAATGAGCAGTTCTTC. Translated, it gives CASSLFLAGGNEQFF.

The rearrangement joins TRBV20-1 to TRBJ2-5; TRBD2 matches at 10 bases. Germline loops: CDR1 DFQATT, CDR2 SNEGSKA (reference sequence). The CDR3 loop spans 17 amino acids. The junction had 15 bases not matched to a gene; V was cut back by 3 bases and J by 5 bases. The CDR3 protein is CSASLFGLAGEWETQYF. The DNA for the CDR3 is TGCAGTGCTAGCCTGTTCGGGCTAGCGGGAGAATGGGAGACCCAGTACTTC.

This clonotype was counted only a few times. The V call is TRBV4-2, the J call TRBJ1-1; D gene uncertain. This CDR3 has 13 amino acids. Germline CDR1 reads LGHNA; CDR2 reads YNFKEQ. Trimming removed 0 bases from V and 6 bases from J, with 8 bases in between. The CDR3 loop is CASSQEGRAEAFF. In DNA, the CDR3 is TGTGCCAGCAGCCAAGAGGGTAGGGCTGAAGCTTTCTTT.

The chain combines TRBV29-1 with TRBJ2-5; D is possibly TRBD1 (6 bases). From germline, CDR1 is SQVTM and CDR2 ANQGSEA. The CDR3 has 12 residues. V shed 4 bases and J shed 3 bases, with 9 bases lying between them. Written as DNA, the CDR3 is TGCAGCGTTGTCGAGGGGGAAGAGACCCAGTACTTC. The encoded protein is CSVVEGEETQYF. The full variable domain, in which reference TRBV29-1 and TRBJ2-5 provide the parts outside the CDR3, is SAVISQKPSRDICQRGTSLTIQCQVDSQVTMMFWYRQQPGQSLTLIATANQGSEATYESGFVIDKFPISRPNLTFSTLTVSNMSPEDSSIYLCSVVEGEETQYFGPGTRLLVL.

This clonotype occurred many times. The J gene is TRBJ2-3, the V gene TRBV5-6; the D is unclear. Per germline, CDR1 SGHDT and CDR2 YYEEEE. Trimming removed 1 base from V and 2 bases from J, with 8 bases in between. The CDR3 contains 14 residues. The CDR3: CASSLSWSTDTQYF. Here the CDR3 DNA reads TGTGCCAGCAGCTTGTCGTGGTCCACAGATACGCAGTATTTT.

The chain employs TRBV4-3 and TRBJ2-3; TRBD2 matches at 8 bases. This CDR3 comprises 20 residues. V gave up 3 bases and J gave up 2 bases; unmatched junction bases: 19. The germline V gene encodes CDR1 LGHNA and CDR2 YSLEER. Here the CDR3 DNA reads TGCGCCAGCAGCCAGAGTATTTATACCAATAGCGGGGAGTTCACAGATACGCAGTATTTT. Residues: CASSQSIYTNSGEFTDTQYF.